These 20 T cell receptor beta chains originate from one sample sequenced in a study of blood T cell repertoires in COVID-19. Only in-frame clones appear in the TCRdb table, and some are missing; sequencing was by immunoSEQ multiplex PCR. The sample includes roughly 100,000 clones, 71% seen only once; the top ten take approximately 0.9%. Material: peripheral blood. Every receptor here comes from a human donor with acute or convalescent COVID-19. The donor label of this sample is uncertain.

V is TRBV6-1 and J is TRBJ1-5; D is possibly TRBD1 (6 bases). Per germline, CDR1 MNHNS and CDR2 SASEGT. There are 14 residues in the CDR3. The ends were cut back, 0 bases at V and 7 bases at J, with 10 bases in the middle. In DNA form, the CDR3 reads TGTGCCAGCAGTGAAGCCCAGAGGGGGCAGCCCCAGCATTTT. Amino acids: CASSEAQRGQPQHF.

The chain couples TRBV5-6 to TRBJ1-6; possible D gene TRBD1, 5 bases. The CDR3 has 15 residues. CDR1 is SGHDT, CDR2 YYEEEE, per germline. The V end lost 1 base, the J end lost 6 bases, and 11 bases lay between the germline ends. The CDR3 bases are TGTGCCAGCAGCTTGTACGGAGGGACTAATTCACCCCTCCACTTT. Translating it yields CASSLYGGTNSPLHF.

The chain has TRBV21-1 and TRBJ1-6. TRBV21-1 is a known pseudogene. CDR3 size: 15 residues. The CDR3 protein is CASSQSYSGNSPLHF. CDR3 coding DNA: TGTGCCAGCAGCCAAAGTTACTCCGGGAATTCACCCCTCCACTTT.

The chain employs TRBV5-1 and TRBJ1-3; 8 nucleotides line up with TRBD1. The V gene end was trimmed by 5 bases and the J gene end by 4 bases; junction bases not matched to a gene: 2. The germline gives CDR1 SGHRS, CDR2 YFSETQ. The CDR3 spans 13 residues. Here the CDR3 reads CASRTGEGNTIYF. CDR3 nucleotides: TGCGCCAGCAGGACAGGGGAAGGAAACACCATATATTTT.

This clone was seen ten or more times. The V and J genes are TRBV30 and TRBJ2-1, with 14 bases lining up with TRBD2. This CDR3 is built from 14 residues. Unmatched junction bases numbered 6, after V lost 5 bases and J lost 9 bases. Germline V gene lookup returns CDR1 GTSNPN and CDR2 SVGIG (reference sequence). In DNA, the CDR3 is TGTGCCTGGTCCGGGACTAGCGGGGGAGGTGAGCAGTTCTTC. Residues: CAWSGTSGGGEQFF.

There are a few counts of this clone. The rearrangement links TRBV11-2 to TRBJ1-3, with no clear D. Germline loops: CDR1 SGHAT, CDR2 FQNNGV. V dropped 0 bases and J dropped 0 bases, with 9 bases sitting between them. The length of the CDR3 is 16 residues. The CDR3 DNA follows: TGTGCCAGCAGCTTAGATATGCGTTTCTCTGGAAACACCATATATTTT. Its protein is CASSLDMRFSGNTIYF.

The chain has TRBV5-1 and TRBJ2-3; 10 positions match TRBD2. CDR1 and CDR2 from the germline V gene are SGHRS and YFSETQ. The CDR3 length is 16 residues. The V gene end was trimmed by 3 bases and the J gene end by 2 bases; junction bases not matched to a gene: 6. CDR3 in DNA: TGCGCCAGCAGCTCAGGAGCGGGGGGGCCCACAGATACGCAGTATTTT. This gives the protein CASSSGAGGPTDTQYF.

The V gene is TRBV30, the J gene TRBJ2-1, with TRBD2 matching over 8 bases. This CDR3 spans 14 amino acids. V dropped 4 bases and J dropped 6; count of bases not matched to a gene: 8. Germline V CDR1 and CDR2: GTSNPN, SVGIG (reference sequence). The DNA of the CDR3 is TGTGCCTGGAAGGGTTCGGGGGGGAGCAATGAGCAGTTCTTC. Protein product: CAWKGSGGSNEQFF.

As DNA, the CDR3 is TGTGCCTGGAGTATGGACAGGCGTGAAGCTTTCTTT. Translation: CAWSMDRREAFF. The V call is TRBV30, the J call TRBJ1-1; 7 bases line up with TRBD1. CDR1 is GTSNPN and CDR2 is SVGIG in the germline V gene (reference sequence). V lost 2 bases, J lost 7 bases, and 4 bases stayed unmatched. The CDR3 is 12 residues long.

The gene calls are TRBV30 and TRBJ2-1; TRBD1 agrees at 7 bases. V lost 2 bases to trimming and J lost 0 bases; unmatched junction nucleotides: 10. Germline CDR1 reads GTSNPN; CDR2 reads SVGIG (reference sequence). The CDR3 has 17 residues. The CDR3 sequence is CAWSFAGGLSSYNEQFF. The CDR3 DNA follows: TGTGCCTGGAGTTTCGCAGGGGGTCTGAGCTCCTACAATGAGCAGTTCTTC. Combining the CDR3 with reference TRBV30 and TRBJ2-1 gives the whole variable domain SQTIHQWPATLVQPVGSPLSLECTVEGTSNPNLYWYRQAAGRGLQLLFYSVGIGQISSEVPQNLSASRPQDRQFILSSKKLLLSDSGFYLCAWSFAGGLSSYNEQFFGPGTRLTVL.

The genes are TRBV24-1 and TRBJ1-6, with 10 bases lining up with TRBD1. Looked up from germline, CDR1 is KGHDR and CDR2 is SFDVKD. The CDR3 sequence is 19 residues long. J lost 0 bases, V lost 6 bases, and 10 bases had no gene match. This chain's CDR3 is CATSQRDRGFSSYNSPLHF. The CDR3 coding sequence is TGTGCCACCAGTCAACGGGACAGGGGATTCAGCTCCTATAATTCACCCCTCCACTTT.

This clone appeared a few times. The DNA for the CDR3 is TGTGCCAGCAGCCAGGGCGTCCCTATGGCTGGTGGGGGCTACACCTTC. It encodes CASSQGVPMAGGGYTF. The chain has TRBV3-1 (or the pseudogene TRBV3-2) and TRBJ1-2; D gene ambiguous. V dropped 3 bases and J dropped 8 bases, with 22 bases sitting between them. This CDR3 contains 16 residues. Germline CDR1 is LGHDT and CDR2 is YNNKEL (reference sequence).

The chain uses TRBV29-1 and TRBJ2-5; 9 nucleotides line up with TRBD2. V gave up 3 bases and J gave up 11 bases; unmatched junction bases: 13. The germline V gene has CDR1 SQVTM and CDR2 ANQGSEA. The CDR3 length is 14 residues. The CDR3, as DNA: TGCAGCGTTGAGGAGCGGGGGGTATCAAGGAGGCAGTACTTC. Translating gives CSVEERGVSRRQYF.

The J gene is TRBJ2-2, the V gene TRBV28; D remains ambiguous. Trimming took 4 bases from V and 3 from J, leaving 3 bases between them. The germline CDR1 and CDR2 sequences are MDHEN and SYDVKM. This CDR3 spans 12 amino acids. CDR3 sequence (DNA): TGTGCCAGCAGTTCATACACCGGGGAGCTGTTTTTT. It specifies CASSSYTGELFF.

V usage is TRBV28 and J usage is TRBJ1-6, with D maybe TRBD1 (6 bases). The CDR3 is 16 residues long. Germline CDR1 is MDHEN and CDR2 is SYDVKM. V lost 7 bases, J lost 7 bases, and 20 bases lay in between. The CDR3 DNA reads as TGTGCCAGCACCCCAGCTCACTCCACAGGGAATTCACCCCTCCACTTT. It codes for CASTPAHSTGNSPLHF.

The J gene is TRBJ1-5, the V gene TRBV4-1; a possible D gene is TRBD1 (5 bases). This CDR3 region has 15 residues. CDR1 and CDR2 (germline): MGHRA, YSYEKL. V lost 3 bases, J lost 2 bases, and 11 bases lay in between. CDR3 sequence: CASSQGGNGNQPQHF. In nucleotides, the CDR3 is TGCGCCAGCAGCCAGGGGGGGAACGGCAATCAGCCCCAGCATTTT.

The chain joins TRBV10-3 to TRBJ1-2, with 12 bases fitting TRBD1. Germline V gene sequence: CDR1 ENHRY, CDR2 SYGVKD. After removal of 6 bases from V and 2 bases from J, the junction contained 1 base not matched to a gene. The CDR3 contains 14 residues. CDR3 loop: CAIRGQGANYGYTF. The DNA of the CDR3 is TGTGCCATCAGGGGACAGGGGGCAAACTATGGCTACACCTTC.

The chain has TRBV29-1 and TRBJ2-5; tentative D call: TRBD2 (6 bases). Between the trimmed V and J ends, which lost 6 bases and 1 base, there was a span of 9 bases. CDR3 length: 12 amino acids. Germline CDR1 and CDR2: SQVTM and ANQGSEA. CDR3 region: CSVDGGQETQYF. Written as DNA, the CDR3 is TGCAGCGTGGACGGGGGCCAAGAGACCCAGTACTTC.

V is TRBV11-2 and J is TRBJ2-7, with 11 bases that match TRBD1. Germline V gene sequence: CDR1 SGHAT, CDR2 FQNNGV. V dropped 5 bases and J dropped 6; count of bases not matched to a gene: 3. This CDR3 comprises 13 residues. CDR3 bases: TGTGCCAGCAGCGTAGGACAGGGGGCCGAGCAGTACTTC. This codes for CASSVGQGAEQYF.

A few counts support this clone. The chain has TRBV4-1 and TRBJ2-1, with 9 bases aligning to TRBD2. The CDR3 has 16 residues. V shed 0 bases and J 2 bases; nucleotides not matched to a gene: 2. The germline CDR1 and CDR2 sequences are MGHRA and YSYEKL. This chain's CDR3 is CASSQDVAGAYNEQFF. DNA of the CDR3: TGCGCCAGCAGCCAAGACGTAGCGGGGGCCTACAATGAGCAGTTCTTC.